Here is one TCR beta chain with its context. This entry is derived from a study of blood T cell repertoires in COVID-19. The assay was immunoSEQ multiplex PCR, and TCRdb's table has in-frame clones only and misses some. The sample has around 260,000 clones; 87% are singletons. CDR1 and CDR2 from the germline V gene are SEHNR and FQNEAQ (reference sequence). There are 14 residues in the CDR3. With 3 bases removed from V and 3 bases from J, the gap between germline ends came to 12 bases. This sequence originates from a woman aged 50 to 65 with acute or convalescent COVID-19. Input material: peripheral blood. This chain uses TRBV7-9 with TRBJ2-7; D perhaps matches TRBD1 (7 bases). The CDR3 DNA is TGTGCCAGCAGCTTCGGAGGGGGCCACTACGAGCAGTACTTC. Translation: CASSFGGGHYEQYF.